These T cell receptor beta chains were read from a single sample in a study of T cell responses to AZD1222 COVID-19 vaccine. Some clones are missing from TCRdb's copy, which holds only in-frame ones; the method was immunoSEQ multiplex PCR. The table lists roughly 120,000 clones, roughly 91% of them singletons. The sample consisted of peripheral blood, taken 28 days after the second AZD1222 dose. The receptors come from an adult who received the AZD1222 COVID-19 vaccine. Each CDR3 is given with its conserved first and last residue. A D gene is named only where the DNA matches it firmly. The size of a clone is reported for some rows only, either as once, few or many, or as a class for expanded clones.

>.|TRBV7-6|.|TRBJ1-4
TGTGCCAGCGCTACAGGGATGTACGGGGAAAAACTGTTTTTT
CASATGMYGEKLFF
>.|TRBV11-3|.|TRBJ2-7
TGTGCCAGCATGGGCCAGACGTACGAGCAGTACTTC
CASMGQTYEQYF
>TRBD1|TRBV7-9|.|TRBJ1-2
TGTGCCAGCAGCCCCTTGACAGGGAGGGGTAGCTATGGCTACACCTTC
CASSPLTGRGSYGYTF
>TRBD2|TRBV28|.|TRBJ2-1
TGTGCCAGCAGGTTCTCGACTAGCGGGAGGGCCGGAGAGCAGTTCTTC
CASRFSTSGRAGEQFF
>.|TRBV28|.|TRBJ1-4
TGTGCCAGCAGTGAGGGGACTTTTCGAAAACTGTTTTTT
CASSEGTFRKLFF
>.|TRBV10-2|.|TRBJ2-3
TGCGCCAGCACGAGTGGTCGGGCTAGCGGAGGGGGGCCAGATACGCAGTATTTT
CASTSGRASGGGPDTQYF
>.|TRBV5-5|.|TRBJ2-7
TGTGCCAGCAGCTTGGGGCAGGGCCGCTCCTACGAGCAGTACTTC
CASSLGQGRSYEQYF
>.|TRBV12-3/TRBV12-4|.|TRBJ2-3
TGTGCCAGCAGTCTACAGCCAGTGGATACGCAGTATTTT
CASSLQPVDTQYF
>.|TRBV10-3|.|TRBJ1-1
TGTGCCATCAGTGAGGACGGCTCTCTTTCTGAAGCTTTCTTT
CAISEDGSLSEAFF
>.|TRBV5-4|.|TRBJ2-4
TGTGCCAGCAGCCCGGCCGGGGCTGGGGCCAAAAACATTCAGTACTTC
CASSPAGAGAKNIQYF
>TRBD2|TRBV9|.|TRBJ2-7
TGTGCCAGCAGCGTCCCCGCCGGGACTAGCGGGATTTACGAGCAGTACTTC
CASSVPAGTSGIYEQYF
>.|TRBV6-5|.|TRBJ2-1
TGTGCCAGCAGTTACTCGCTAGCAGGGCGGAGAGGTGAGCAGTTCTTC
CASSYSLAGRRGEQFF
>.|TRBV19|few|TRBJ1-6
TGTGCCAGTGCGACGGGACAAAAACTCAGCTCCTATAATTCACCCCTCCACTTT
CASATGQKLSSYNSPLHF
>.|TRBV6-5|few|TRBJ1-2
TGTGCCACCACAGTGAACTATGGCTACACCTTC
CATTVNYGYTF
>TRBD1|TRBV18|once|TRBJ2-7
TGTGCCAGCTCGCCTATAGGACAGGGGGCTTACGAGCAGTACTTC
CASSPIGQGAYEQYF
>.|TRBV7-3|.|TRBJ2-5
TGTGCCAGCAGCTTAGGCAGGGGAGGGGAAGAGACCCAGTACTTC
CASSLGRGGEETQYF
>TRBD1|TRBV11-1|.|TRBJ2-5
TGTGCCAGCAGCGTCACAGGGGTGGAGGAGACCCAGTACTTC
CASSVTGVEETQYF
>.|TRBV7-2|once|TRBJ2-3
TGTGCCAGCAGCCGCCAGTGGGACCTCTCGCAGTATTTT
CASSRQWDLSQYF
>.|TRBV7-3|.|TRBJ2-2
TGTGCCAGCAGCTTAGCCGGGACATTGAACACCGGGGAGCTGTTTTTT
CASSLAGTLNTGELFF
>TRBD1|TRBV11-2|.|TRBJ1-4
TGTGCCAGCACCGGCCGGACAGGGGCCCCAACTAATGAAAAACTGTTTTTT
CASTGRTGAPTNEKLFF
>.|TRBV6-5|.|TRBJ1-2
TGTGCCAGCAACCAAGGGGAAGGGTTTGATGGCTACACCTTC
CASNQGEGFDGYTF
>TRBD2|TRBV7-2|once|TRBJ2-1
TGTGCCAGCAGCCCCGGGCTAGCGGGGACCTACAATGAGCAGTTCTTC
CASSPGLAGTYNEQFF
>TRBD2|TRBV19|.|TRBJ2-1
TGTGCCAGTAGTACCCTAGCGGGCCTATTGAATGAGCAGTTCTTC
CASSTLAGLLNEQFF
>.|TRBV2|.|TRBJ2-4
TGTGCCAGCAGCGCCGCCCCGGCGGGCAGAAACATTCAGTACTTC
CASSAAPAGRNIQYF
>.|TRBV7-3|.|TRBJ2-3
TGTGCCAGCAGCTTAGTCGGAGGCACAGATACGCAGTATTTT
CASSLVGGTDTQYF
>TRBD2|TRBV7-3|.|TRBJ2-1
TGTGCCAGCAGCTTACTTTTCCAGGGTTCGACTAGCGGGAGGGGGAATGAGCAGTTCTTC
CASSLLFQGSTSGRGNEQFF
>.|TRBV5-8|.|TRBJ1-4
TGTGCCAGCAGCCATGGACAGCAGACAACTAATGAAAAACTGTTTTTT
CASSHGQQTTNEKLFF
>.|TRBV11-3|.|TRBJ2-1
TGTGCCAGCAGCTTAGAGGGTCATGGGTACAATGAGCAGTTCTTC
CASSLEGHGYNEQFF
>TRBD2|TRBV5-1|.|TRBJ2-2
TGCGCCAGCAGCTTGCAGGGGGATAGACTAGCGGGAAGGACCGGGGAGCTGTTTTTT
CASSLQGDRLAGRTGELFF
>.|TRBV27|.|TRBJ2-1
TGTGCCAGCAGTTTACGCCGGGGGAGAGGTTGGGACTACAATGAGCAGTTCTTC
CASSLRRGRGWDYNEQFF
>TRBD1|TRBV11-1|.|TRBJ2-7
TGTGCCAGCAGCCCTACGACAGGGGGCTTTGGAGAGCAGTACTTC
CASSPTTGGFGEQYF
>.|TRBV19|.|TRBJ2-2
TGTGCCAGTAGTCTCGGGGCCGCCGGGTTCGCGAACACCGGGGAGCTGTTTTTT
CASSLGAAGFANTGELFF
>TRBD1|TRBV7-2|.|TRBJ1-6
TGTGCCAGCAGCTTGGGACAGGGGACGCCACCCCTCCACTTT
CASSLGQGTPPLHF
>TRBD2|TRBV7-3|.|TRBJ2-3
TGTGCCAGCAGCTTAGGGTCTAGCGGGGGGCCAGATACGCAGTATTTT
CASSLGSSGGPDTQYF
>.|TRBV6-5|.|TRBJ1-1
TGTGCCAGCAGCAAAAGACAGGCGGACACTGAAGCTTTCTTT
CASSKRQADTEAFF
>.|TRBV2|.|TRBJ1-2
TGTGCCAGCAGTGAAGGTATGGGGACCATCTATGGCTACACCTTC
CASSEGMGTIYGYTF
>.|TRBV5-1|once|TRBJ2-1
TGCGCCAGCACCGTGGGCCCCGCCGATGAGCAGTTCTTC
CASTVGPADEQFF
>TRBD2|TRBV3-1/TRBV3-2|.|TRBJ2-7
TGTGCCAGCAGCCCACGTTCCGGGACTAGCACTTTCTACGAGCAGTACTTC
CASSPRSGTSTFYEQYF
>.|TRBV7-8|.|TRBJ2-7
TGTGCCAGCAGCTTAGCTCAGGGACGCTACGAGCAGTACTTC
CASSLAQGRYEQYF
>.|TRBV9|.|TRBJ2-7
TGTGCCAGTGGATCGTCCGCGCCCTACGAGCAGTACTTC
CASGSSAPYEQYF
>.|TRBV7-8|.|TRBJ2-7
TGTGCCAGCAGTACTCGGGGGTACAACTACGAGCAGTACTTC
CASSTRGYNYEQYF
>.|TRBV7-9|.|TRBJ1-5
TGTGCCAGCAGCTTAAGTGAGCGCGGGGATGGTCAGCCCCAGCATTTT
CASSLSERGDGQPQHF
>.|TRBV18|.|TRBJ1-1
TGTGCCAGCTCACCAGAAACGGGTTTTGGCACTGAAGCTTTCTTT
CASSPETGFGTEAFF
>.|TRBV5-4|.|TRBJ1-5
TGTGCCAGCTCCGGGGGTAGCAATCAGCCCCAGCATTTT
CASSGGSNQPQHF
>TRBD2|TRBV5-1|.|TRBJ2-2
TGCGCCAGCAGCCACGGGACTAGACTAACCGGGGAGCTGTTTTTT
CASSHGTRLTGELFF
>.|TRBV6-5|.|TRBJ2-7
TGTGCCAGCAGGATGGTTCAGGGGAGAAGCTACGAGCAGTACTTC
CASRMVQGRSYEQYF
>TRBD1|TRBV30|.|TRBJ1-1
TGTGCCTCGGACAGGCTGAGCACTGAAGCTTTCTTT
CASDRLSTEAFF